What follows is one T cell receptor beta chain and its context. There are 14 residues in the CDR3. CDR1 SGHDN and CDR2 FVKESK come from the germline V gene. Trimming cost V 4 bases and J 4 bases, with 12 bases left between them. The data were obtained in a study of blood T cell repertoires in COVID-19. In the original workflow: Estimation of nucleated cell counts was performed using reference gene primer amplification. Produced via immunoSEQ multiplex PCR; TCRdb's table is partial and in-frame only. V, J and clone size derive from that table, while D and trimming were established from the DNA sequence. The sample comprises over 200,000 clones, over 70% of which are singletons, and roughly 8% rests with the top ten.

Material: peripheral blood. The receptor comes from a woman at least 80 years old with acute or convalescent COVID-19. The chain is built from TRBV14 and TRBJ2-3; weak D call: TRBD1 (7 bases). The DNA of the CDR3 is TGTGCCAGCAGCCCCCTCAGGGGGGCAGATACGCAGTATTTT. It is translated as CASSPLRGADTQYF.